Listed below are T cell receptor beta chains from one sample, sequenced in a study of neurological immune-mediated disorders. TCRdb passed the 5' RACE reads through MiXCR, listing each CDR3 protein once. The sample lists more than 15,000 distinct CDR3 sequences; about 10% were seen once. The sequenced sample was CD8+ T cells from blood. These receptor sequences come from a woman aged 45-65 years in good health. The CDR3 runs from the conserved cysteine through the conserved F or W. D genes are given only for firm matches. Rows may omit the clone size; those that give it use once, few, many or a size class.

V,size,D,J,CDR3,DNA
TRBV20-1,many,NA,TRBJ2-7,CSARAGTGAYEQYF,TGCAGTGCTAGAGCCGGGACTGGGGCCTACGAGCAGTACTTC
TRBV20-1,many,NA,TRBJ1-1,CSARDQTLTATEAFF,TGCAGTGCTAGAGATCAGACTCTTACAGCCACTGAAGCTTTCTTT
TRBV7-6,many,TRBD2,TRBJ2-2,CASSLGEGPGTGELFF,TGTGCCAGCAGCTTAGGGGAGGGCCCCGGCACCGGGGAGCTGTTTTTT
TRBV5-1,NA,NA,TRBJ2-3,CASSLGNSGLDTQYF,TGCGCCAGCAGCTTGGGGAATAGTGGACTGGATACGCAGTATTTT
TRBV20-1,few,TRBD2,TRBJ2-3,CSARGGISDTQYF,TGCAGTGCTAGGGGGGGGATTTCAGATACGCAGTATTTT
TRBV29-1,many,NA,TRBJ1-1,CSVANTEWAFF,TGCAGCGTGGCGAACACTGAATGGGCTTTCTTT
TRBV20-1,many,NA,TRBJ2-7,CSARDIADLYEQYF,TGCAGTGCTAGAGATATAGCGGACCTTTACGAGCAGTACTTC
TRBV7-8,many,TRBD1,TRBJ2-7,CASSYGTANSYEQYF,TGTGCCAGCAGCTACGGGACAGCTAATTCCTACGAGCAGTACTTC
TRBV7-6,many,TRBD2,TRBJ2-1,CASSLDGRGNEQFF,TGTGCCAGCAGCTTAGACGGGAGGGGCAATGAGCAGTTCTTC
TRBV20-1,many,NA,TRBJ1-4,CSSPGATEKLFF,TGCAGTTCCCCCGGGGCCACGGAGAAACTGTTTTTT
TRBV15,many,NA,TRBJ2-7,CATSGEHYEQYF,TGTGCCACCAGCGGAGAGCACTACGAGCAGTACTTC
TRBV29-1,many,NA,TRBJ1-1,CSAVGTEAFF,TGCAGCGCTGTAGGGACAGAAGCTTTCTTT
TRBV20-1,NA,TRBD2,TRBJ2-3,CSASTSDRADTQYF,TGCAGTGCCAGTACTAGCGACCGAGCAGATACGCAGTATTTT